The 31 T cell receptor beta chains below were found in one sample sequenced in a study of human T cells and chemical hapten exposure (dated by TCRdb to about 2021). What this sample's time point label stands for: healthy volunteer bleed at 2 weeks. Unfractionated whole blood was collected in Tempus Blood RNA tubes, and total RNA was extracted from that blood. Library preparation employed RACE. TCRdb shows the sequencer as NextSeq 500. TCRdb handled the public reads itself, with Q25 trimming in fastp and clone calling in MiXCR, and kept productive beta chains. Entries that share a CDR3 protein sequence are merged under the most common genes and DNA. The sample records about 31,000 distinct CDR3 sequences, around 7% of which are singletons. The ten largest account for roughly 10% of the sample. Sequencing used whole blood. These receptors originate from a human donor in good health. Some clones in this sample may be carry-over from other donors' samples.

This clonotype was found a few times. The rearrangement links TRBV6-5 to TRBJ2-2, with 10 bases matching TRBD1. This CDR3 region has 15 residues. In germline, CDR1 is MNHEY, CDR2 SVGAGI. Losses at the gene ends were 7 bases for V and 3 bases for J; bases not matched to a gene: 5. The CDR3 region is CASTPGTGDTGELFF. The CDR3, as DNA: TGTGCCAGCACCCCCGGGACAGGGGACACCGGGGAGCTGTTTTTT.

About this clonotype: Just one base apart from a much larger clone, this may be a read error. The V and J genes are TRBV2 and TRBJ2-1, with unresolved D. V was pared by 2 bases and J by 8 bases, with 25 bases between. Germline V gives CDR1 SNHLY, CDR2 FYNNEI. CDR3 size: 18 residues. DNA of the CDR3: TGTGCCAGCAGTGAAAAAAGGCTCCTGAGGAATTTACTCGATGAGCAGTTCTTC. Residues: CASSEKRLLRNLLDEQFF.

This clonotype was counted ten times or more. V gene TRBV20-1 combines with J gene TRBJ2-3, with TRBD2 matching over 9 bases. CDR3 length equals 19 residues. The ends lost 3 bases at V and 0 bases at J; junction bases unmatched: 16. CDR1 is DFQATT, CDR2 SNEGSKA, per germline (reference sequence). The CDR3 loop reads CSASPGGGATNSSTDTQYF. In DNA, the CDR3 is TGCAGTGCTAGCCCGGGCGGGGGGGCGACCAACTCAAGCACAGATACGCAGTATTTT.

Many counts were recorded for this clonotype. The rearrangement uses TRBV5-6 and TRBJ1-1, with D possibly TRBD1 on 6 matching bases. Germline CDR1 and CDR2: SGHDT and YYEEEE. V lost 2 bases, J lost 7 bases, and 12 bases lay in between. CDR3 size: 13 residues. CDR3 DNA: TGTGCCAGCAGCTTCCAGCAGGGGCTTGAAGCTTTCTTT. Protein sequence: CASSFQQGLEAFF.

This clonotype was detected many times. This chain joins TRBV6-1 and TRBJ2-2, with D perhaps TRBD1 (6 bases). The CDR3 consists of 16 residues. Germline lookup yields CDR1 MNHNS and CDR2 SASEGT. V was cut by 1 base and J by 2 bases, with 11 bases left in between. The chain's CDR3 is CASSEGMDSNTGELFF. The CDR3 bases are TGTGCCAGCAGTGAAGGGATGGACAGCAACACCGGGGAGCTGTTTTTT.

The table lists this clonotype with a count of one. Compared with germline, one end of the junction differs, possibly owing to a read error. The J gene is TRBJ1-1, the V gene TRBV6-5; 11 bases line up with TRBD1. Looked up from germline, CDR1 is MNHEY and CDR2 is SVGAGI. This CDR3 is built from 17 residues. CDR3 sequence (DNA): TGTGCCAACAGTCTATTTAGAGGACAGGGGGCGGCCACTGAAGCTTTCTTT. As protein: CANSLFRGQGAATEAFF.

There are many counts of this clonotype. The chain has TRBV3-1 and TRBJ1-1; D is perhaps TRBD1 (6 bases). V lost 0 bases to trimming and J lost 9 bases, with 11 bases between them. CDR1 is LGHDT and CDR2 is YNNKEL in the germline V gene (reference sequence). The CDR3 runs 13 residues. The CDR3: CASSQEHRAKAFF. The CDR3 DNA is TGTGCCAGCAGCCAAGAGCACAGGGCGAAAGCTTTCTTT.

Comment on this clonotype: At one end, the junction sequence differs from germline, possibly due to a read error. The CDR3 region has the DNA TGTGCCAGCAGTTTTGGGACGGAACACTATGGCGACACCTTC. Translated, it gives CASSFGTEHYGDTF. The chain combines TRBV27 with TRBJ1-2; a weak D match, TRBD1 (5 bases). The germline V gene has CDR1 MNHEY and CDR2 SMNVEV (reference sequence). The CDR3 covers 14 residues.

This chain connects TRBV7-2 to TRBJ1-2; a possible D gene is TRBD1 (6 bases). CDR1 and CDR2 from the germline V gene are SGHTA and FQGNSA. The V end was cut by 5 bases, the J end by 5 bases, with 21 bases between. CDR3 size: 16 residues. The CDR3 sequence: CASSPTGGVGSYGYTF. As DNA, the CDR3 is TGTGCCAGCAGCCCGACTGGGGGCGTAGGAAGTTATGGCTACACCTTC. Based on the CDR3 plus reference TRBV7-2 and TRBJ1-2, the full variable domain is GAGVSQSPSNKVTEKGKDVELRCDPISGHTALYWYRQSLGQGLEFLIYFQGNSAPDKSGLPSDRFSAERTGGSVSTLTIQRTQQEDSAVYLCASSPTGGVGSYGYTFGSGTRLTVV.

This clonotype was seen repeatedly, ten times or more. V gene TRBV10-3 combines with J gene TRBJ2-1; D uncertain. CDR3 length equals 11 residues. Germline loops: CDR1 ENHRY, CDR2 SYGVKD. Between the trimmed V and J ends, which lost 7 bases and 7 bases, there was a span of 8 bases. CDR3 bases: TGTGCCATCACCAGTAATAATGAGCAGTTCTTC. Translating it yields CAITSNNEQFF.

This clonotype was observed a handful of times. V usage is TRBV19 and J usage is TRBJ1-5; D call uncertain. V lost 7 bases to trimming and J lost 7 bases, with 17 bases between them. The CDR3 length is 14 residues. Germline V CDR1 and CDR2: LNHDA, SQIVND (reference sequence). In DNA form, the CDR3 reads TGTGCCAGTAATGAATGGCCTCCTCGGCAGCCCCAGCATTTT. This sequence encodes CASNEWPPRQPQHF.

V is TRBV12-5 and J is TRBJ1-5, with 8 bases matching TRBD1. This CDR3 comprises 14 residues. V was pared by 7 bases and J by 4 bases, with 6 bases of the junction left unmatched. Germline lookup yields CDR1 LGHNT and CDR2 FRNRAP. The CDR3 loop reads CASARGTGNQPQHF. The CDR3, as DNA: TGTGCTAGTGCCCGAGGGACAGGAAATCAGCCCCAGCATTTT.

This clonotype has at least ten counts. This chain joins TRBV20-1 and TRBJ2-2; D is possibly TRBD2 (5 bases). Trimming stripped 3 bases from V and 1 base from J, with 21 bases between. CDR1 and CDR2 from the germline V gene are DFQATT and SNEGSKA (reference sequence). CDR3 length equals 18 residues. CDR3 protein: CSASLNPAIGRNTGELFF. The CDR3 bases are TGCAGTGCTAGTTTAAATCCGGCTATAGGGAGGAACACCGGGGAGCTGTTTTTT.

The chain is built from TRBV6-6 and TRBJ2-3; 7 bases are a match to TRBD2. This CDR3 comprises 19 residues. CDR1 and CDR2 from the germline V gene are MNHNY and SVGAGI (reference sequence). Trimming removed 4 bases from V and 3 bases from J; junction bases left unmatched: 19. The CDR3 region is CASSSRTGGGEGGTDTQYF. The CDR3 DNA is TGTGCCAGCAGTTCCCGGACTGGCGGGGGTGAAGGTGGAACAGATACGCAGTATTTT.

The CDR3 DNA reads TGTGCCAGCAGCTCAGACACGCCTAGGACAGTAGGTTACGAGCAGTACTTC. This codes for CASSSDTPRTVGYEQYF. The V and J genes are TRBV7-2 and TRBJ2-7; the D gene is possibly TRBD1 (6 bases). There are 17 residues in the CDR3. Germline lookup yields CDR1 SGHTA and CDR2 FQGNSA. Trimming pared 4 bases from V and 4 bases from J, leaving 23 bases between.

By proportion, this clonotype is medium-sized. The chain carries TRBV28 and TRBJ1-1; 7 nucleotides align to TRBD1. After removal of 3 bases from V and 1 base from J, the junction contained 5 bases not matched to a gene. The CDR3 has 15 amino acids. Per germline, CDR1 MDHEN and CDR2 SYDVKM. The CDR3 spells CASSFWGQKNTEAFF. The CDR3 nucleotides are TGTGCCAGCAGTTTTTGGGGACAGAAGAACACTGAAGCTTTCTTT.

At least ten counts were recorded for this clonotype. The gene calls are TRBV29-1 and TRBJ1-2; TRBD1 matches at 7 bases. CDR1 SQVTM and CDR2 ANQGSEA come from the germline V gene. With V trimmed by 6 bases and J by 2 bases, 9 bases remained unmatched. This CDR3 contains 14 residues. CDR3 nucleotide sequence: TGCAGCGTCCCAATAGACAGGGAGAACTATGGCTACACCTTC. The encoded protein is CSVPIDRENYGYTF.

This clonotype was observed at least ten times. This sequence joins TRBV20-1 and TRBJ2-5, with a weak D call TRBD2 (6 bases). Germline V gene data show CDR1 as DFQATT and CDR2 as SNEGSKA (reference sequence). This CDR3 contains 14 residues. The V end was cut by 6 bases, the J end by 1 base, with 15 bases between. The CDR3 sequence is CSASSASRQETQYF. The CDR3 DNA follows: TGCAGTGCGTCTAGCGCGAGCCGCCAAGAGACCCAGTACTTC.

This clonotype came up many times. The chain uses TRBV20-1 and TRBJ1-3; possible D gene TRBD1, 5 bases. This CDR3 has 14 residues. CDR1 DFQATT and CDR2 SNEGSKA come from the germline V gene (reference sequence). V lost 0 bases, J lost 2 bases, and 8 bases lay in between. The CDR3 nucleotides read TGCAGTGCTAGAGATGAGGGACCTGGAAACACCATATATTTT. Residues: CSARDEGPGNTIYF.

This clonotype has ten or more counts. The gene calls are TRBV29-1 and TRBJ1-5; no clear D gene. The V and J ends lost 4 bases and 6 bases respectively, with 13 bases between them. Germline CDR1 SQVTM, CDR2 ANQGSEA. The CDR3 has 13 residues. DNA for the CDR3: TGCAGCGTTGGAGAGGCCTTTGGTCAGCCCCAGCATTTT. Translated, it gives CSVGEAFGQPQHF.

CDR3 residues: CASSYRDRESGNTIYF. In DNA, the CDR3 is TGCGCCAGCAGTTACCGGGACAGGGAGTCTGGAAACACCATATATTTT. The chain employs TRBV4-1 and TRBJ1-3, with 9 bases lining up with TRBD1. CDR1 and CDR2 from the germline V gene are MGHRA and YSYEKL. With V trimmed by 6 bases and J by 1 base, 7 bases remained unmatched. The CDR3 length is 16 residues.

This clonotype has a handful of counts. The CDR3 coding sequence is TGTGCCAGCAGTTTGGGGGAGCGGCCTCTGCGGTACTTC. Its protein is CASSLGERPLRYF. This rearrangement joins TRBV12-3 or TRBV12-4 to TRBJ2-7, with D perhaps given as TRBD1 or TRBD2 (5 bases each). The CDR3 extends over 13 amino acids. Trimming took 3 bases from V and 12 from J, leaving 18 bases between them.

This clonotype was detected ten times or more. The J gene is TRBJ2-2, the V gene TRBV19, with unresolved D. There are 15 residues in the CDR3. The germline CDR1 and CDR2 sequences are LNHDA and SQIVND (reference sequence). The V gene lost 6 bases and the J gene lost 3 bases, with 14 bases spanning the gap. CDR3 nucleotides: TGTGCCAGTAGCTCAGCTACACAACACACCGGGGAGCTGTTTTTT. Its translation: CASSSATQHTGELFF.

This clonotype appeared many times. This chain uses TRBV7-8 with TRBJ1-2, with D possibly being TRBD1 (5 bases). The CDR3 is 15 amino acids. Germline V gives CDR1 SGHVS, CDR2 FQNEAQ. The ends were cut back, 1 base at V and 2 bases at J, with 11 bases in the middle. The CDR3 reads CASSLGQTENYGYTF. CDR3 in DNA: TGTGCCAGCAGCTTAGGACAGACAGAAAACTATGGCTACACCTTC.

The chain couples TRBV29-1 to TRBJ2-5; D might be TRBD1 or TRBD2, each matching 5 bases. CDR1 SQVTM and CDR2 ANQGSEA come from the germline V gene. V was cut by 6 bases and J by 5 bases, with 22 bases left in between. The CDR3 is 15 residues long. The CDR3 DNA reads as TGCAGCGTCCGAAGTCCCGGGACGACGGAGGAGACCCAGTACTTC. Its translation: CSVRSPGTTEETQYF.

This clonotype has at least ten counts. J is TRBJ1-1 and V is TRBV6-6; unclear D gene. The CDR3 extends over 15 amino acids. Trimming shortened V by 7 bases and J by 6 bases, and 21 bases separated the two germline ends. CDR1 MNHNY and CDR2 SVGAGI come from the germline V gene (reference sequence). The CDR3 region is CASTNRPEAGAEAFF. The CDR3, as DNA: TGTGCCAGCACCAATCGACCGGAAGCAGGCGCTGAAGCTTTCTTT.

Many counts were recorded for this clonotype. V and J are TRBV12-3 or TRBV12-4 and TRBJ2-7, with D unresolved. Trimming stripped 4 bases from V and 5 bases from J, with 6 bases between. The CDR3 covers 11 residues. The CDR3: CASSSRNEQYF. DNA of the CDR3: TGTGCCAGCAGTTCACGGAACGAGCAGTACTTC.

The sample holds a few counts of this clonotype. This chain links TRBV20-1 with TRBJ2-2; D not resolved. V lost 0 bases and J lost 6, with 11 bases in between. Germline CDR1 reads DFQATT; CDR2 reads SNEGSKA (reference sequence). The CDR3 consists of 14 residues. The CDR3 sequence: CSARDRGRAGELFF. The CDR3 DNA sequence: TGCAGTGCTAGAGATCGCGGTCGAGCCGGGGAGCTGTTTTTT.

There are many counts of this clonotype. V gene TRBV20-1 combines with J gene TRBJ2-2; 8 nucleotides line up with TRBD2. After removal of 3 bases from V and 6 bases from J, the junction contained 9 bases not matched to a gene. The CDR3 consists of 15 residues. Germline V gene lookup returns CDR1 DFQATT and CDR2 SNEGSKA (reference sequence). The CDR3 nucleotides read TGCAGTGCTAGCGCTCCGGGACTAGAATCCGGGGAGCTGTTTTTT. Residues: CSASAPGLESGELFF.

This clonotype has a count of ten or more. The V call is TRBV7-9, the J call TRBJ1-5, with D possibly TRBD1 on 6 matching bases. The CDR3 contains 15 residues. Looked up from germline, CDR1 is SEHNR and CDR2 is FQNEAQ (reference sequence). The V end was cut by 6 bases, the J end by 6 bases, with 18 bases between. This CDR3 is CASRPLSTGIQPQHF. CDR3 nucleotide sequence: TGTGCCAGCAGACCTCTTTCTACAGGGATTCAGCCCCAGCATTTT.

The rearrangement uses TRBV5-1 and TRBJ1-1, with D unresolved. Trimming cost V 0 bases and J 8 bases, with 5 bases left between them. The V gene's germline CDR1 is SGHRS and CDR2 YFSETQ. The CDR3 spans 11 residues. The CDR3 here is CASSLGREAFF. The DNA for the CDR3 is TGCGCCAGCAGCTTGGGGAGAGAAGCTTTCTTT. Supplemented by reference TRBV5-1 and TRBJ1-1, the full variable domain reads KAGVTQTPRYLIKTRGQQVTLSCSPISGHRSVSWYQQTPGQGLQFLFEYFSETQRNKGNFPGRFSGRQFSNSRSEMNVSTLELGDSALYLCASSLGREAFFGQGTRLTVV.